The rows below give T cell receptor beta chains drawn from one sample of a study of shared clonotypes between healthy human individuals. Measured with immunoSEQ multiplex PCR; TCRdb has only the in-frame clones, and not every one. The data hold millions of clones, with just under 95% observed a single time. Sequencing was done on a sample of naive CD8+ T cells sorted from blood. The origin of the receptors is a man between 18 and 35 years old in good health. Each CDR3 is given without its conserved first and last residue.

j_gene: TRBJ2-7
v_gene: TRBV19
CDR3aa: ASSPSSGTAYEQY

j_gene: TRBJ1-5
v_gene: TRBV7-9
CDR3aa: ASSSEKPYQPQH

j_gene: TRBJ2-3
v_gene: TRBV30
CDR3aa: AWSVGQYTDTQY

j_gene: TRBJ2-7
v_gene: TRBV4-3
CDR3aa: ASSQGTAVYEQY

j_gene: TRBJ2-2
v_gene: TRBV4-1
CDR3aa: ASSSRTGGFENTGELF

j_gene: TRBJ2-7
v_gene: TRBV4-1
CDR3aa: ASSQAGATYEQY

j_gene: TRBJ2-7
v_gene: TRBV2
CDR3aa: ASSDARQGEYEQY

j_gene: TRBJ1-5
v_gene: TRBV28
CDR3aa: ASSFMHSESGQPQH

j_gene: TRBJ2-7
v_gene: TRBV5-6
CDR3aa: ASSLGGLQTYEQY

j_gene: TRBJ2-7
v_gene: TRBV11-2
CDR3aa: ASSFFTGGYEQY

j_gene: TRBJ1-2
v_gene: TRBV11-2
CDR3aa: ASTPFGLNYGYT

j_gene: TRBJ2-7
v_gene: TRBV27
CDR3aa: ASSSPGTGSYEQY

j_gene: TRBJ2-7
v_gene: TRBV6-5
CDR3aa: ASSQMGFGQY

j_gene: TRBJ2-5
v_gene: TRBV7-9
CDR3aa: ASSLSTSAVQETQY

j_gene: TRBJ1-6
v_gene: TRBV30
CDR3aa: AWSPAGNSPLH

j_gene: TRBJ2-7
v_gene: TRBV4-2
CDR3aa: ASSQEGGTGGYSYEQY

j_gene: TRBJ1-3
v_gene: TRBV6-4
CDR3aa: ASSDSGLVVHSGNTIY

j_gene: TRBJ2-3
v_gene: TRBV12-5
CDR3aa: ASGLLEDTQY

j_gene: TRBJ2-7
v_gene: TRBV28
CDR3aa: ASKVTGAAYEQY

j_gene: TRBJ2-1
v_gene: TRBV9
CDR3aa: ASSVEGDIVNEQF

j_gene: TRBJ2-7
v_gene: TRBV2
CDR3aa: ASSVHEQY

j_gene: TRBJ2-7
v_gene: TRBV7-9
CDR3aa: ASSLEGAPYEQY

j_gene: TRBJ2-5
v_gene: TRBV25-1
CDR3aa: ASSETDRTFPQETQY

j_gene: TRBJ1-6
v_gene: TRBV2
CDR3aa: ASSDGRMDSPLH

j_gene: TRBJ1-4
v_gene: TRBV7-6
CDR3aa: ASSLRGVGEKLF

j_gene: TRBJ2-7
v_gene: TRBV9
CDR3aa: ASSAQASSYEQY

j_gene: TRBJ1-1
v_gene: TRBV9
CDR3aa: ASSVTGYTEAF

j_gene: TRBJ1-6
v_gene: TRBV27
CDR3aa: ASSIDRGNSPLH

j_gene: TRBJ1-1
v_gene: TRBV14
CDR3aa: ASSRRDRLNTEAF

j_gene: TRBJ2-1
v_gene: TRBV11-2
CDR3aa: ASSLGAGTYNEQF

j_gene: TRBJ2-2
v_gene: TRBV25-1
CDR3aa: ASSEWDVQEPTSGELF

j_gene: TRBJ1-5
v_gene: TRBV11-3
CDR3aa: ASSLEGKVNQPQH

j_gene: TRBJ2-1
v_gene: TRBV6-5
CDR3aa: ASRLGLSSYNEQF

j_gene: TRBJ2-7
v_gene: TRBV27
CDR3aa: ASSLFAGSSSYEQY

j_gene: TRBJ2-3
v_gene: TRBV28
CDR3aa: ATNLISTDTQY

j_gene: TRBJ2-7
v_gene: TRBV7-9
CDR3aa: ASSSDSNPYEQY

j_gene: TRBJ2-6
v_gene: TRBV19
CDR3aa: ASSIGSSGANVLT

j_gene: TRBJ2-3
v_gene: TRBV7-9
CDR3aa: ASSPLLGPSTDTQY

j_gene: TRBJ2-5
v_gene: TRBV4-3
CDR3aa: ASSQLTSGEETQY

j_gene: TRBJ1-5
v_gene: TRBV28
CDR3aa: ASTRLTRGRNNQPQH

j_gene: TRBJ2-5
v_gene: TRBV11-2
CDR3aa: ASSPDWGAEGTQY